The rows below give T cell receptor beta chains drawn from one sample of a study of blood T cells in healthy people across ages. Each CDR3 protein gets one entry after TCRdb re-called the 5' RACE reads with MiXCR. The data contain approximately 1,000,000 distinct CDR3 sequences, under 40% of them seen just once; the ten biggest clones take up about an eighth. Sequenced: blood. Receptors originate from a man aged 18 to 29 in good health. Both conserved end residues are trimmed from each CDR3. Size is omitted from some rows. Given values are once, few, many or a class for expanded clones.

v_gene: TRBV7-9
j_gene: TRBJ1-1
abundance: NA
CDR3aa: ASSLGAAGPEAF

v_gene: TRBV7-2
j_gene: TRBJ2-6
abundance: few
CDR3aa: ASRRGDSGANVLT

v_gene: TRBV7-2
j_gene: TRBJ1-5
abundance: NA
CDR3aa: ASSRATGANQPQH

v_gene: TRBV10-2
j_gene: TRBJ2-5
abundance: NA
CDR3aa: ASSESEGIEGTQY

v_gene: TRBV27
j_gene: TRBJ1-2
abundance: NA
CDR3aa: ASKGGGTSPNYGYT

v_gene: TRBV12-3/TRBV12-4
j_gene: TRBJ2-3
abundance: NA
CDR3aa: ASSLDYLTQY

v_gene: TRBV25-1
j_gene: TRBJ2-4
abundance: few
CDR3aa: ASSEVVVNIQY

v_gene: TRBV11-2
j_gene: TRBJ1-2
abundance: NA
CDR3aa: ASSQRDTGRLNYGYT

v_gene: TRBV20-1
j_gene: TRBJ2-3
abundance: NA
CDR3aa: SPDRGRPDTQY

v_gene: TRBV3-1
j_gene: TRBJ1-2
abundance: NA
CDR3aa: ASSQDGVRRDGYT

v_gene: TRBV5-1
j_gene: TRBJ2-3
abundance: NA
CDR3aa: ASSLTADRESDTQY

v_gene: TRBV20-1
j_gene: TRBJ2-7
abundance: NA
CDR3aa: SARDFKGQGSYEQY

v_gene: TRBV4-2
j_gene: TRBJ1-6
abundance: few
CDR3aa: ASSQELPTLNSPLH

v_gene: TRBV4-1
j_gene: TRBJ2-1
abundance: NA
CDR3aa: ASSPSWDRGKDEQF

v_gene: TRBV3-1
j_gene: TRBJ1-2
abundance: NA
CDR3aa: AGSQEVVLGGETRYGYT

v_gene: TRBV15
j_gene: TRBJ1-2
abundance: few
CDR3aa: ATSRVAGNYGYT

v_gene: TRBV20-1
j_gene: TRBJ2-1
abundance: NA
CDR3aa: SADSTGDSSYNEQF

v_gene: TRBV6-1
j_gene: TRBJ1-2
abundance: NA
CDR3aa: ASTESAYGYT

v_gene: TRBV4-3
j_gene: TRBJ1-2
abundance: many
CDR3aa: ASSQVAGQSGYT

v_gene: TRBV7-9
j_gene: TRBJ1-1
abundance: NA
CDR3aa: ASSLSTGQSGTDAF

v_gene: TRBV7-9
j_gene: TRBJ2-7
abundance: NA
CDR3aa: ASGSPDRVYEQY

v_gene: TRBV29-1
j_gene: TRBJ1-4
abundance: few
CDR3aa: SVATGTGNEKLF

v_gene: TRBV4-3
j_gene: TRBJ1-3
abundance: NA
CDR3aa: ASSQTILNSGNTIY

v_gene: TRBV7-9
j_gene: TRBJ1-5
abundance: NA
CDR3aa: ASSGTSYPGQPQH

v_gene: TRBV7-2
j_gene: TRBJ1-2
abundance: NA
CDR3aa: ASSLVVRGDYGYT

v_gene: TRBV19
j_gene: TRBJ1-2
abundance: NA
CDR3aa: ASSPGTGSDYT

v_gene: TRBV11-2
j_gene: TRBJ2-1
abundance: NA
CDR3aa: ASSLDLRGRSRTSAYNEQF

v_gene: TRBV30
j_gene: TRBJ2-3
abundance: NA
CDR3aa: AWRGSWNSDTQY

v_gene: TRBV3-1
j_gene: TRBJ2-1
abundance: NA
CDR3aa: ASSQSRAGEQF

v_gene: TRBV2
j_gene: TRBJ2-5
abundance: NA
CDR3aa: ASSETGKNEQY

v_gene: TRBV12-3/TRBV12-4
j_gene: TRBJ2-5
abundance: few
CDR3aa: ASSQGRLGQETQY

v_gene: TRBV29-1
j_gene: TRBJ2-1
abundance: few
CDR3aa: SVESAWDEQF

v_gene: TRBV2
j_gene: NA
abundance: few
CDR3aa: ASSESRGGYEQY

v_gene: TRBV9
j_gene: TRBJ2-6
abundance: NA
CDR3aa: ASSLNRVQGRPNVLT

v_gene: TRBV7-2
j_gene: NA
abundance: NA
CDR3aa: ASSLAHNKGYEQY

v_gene: TRBV12-3/TRBV12-4
j_gene: TRBJ2-1
abundance: few
CDR3aa: ASSLPDSGYNEQF

v_gene: TRBV5-1
j_gene: TRBJ1-1
abundance: NA
CDR3aa: ASSPEPGLMNTEAF

v_gene: TRBV4-3
j_gene: TRBJ2-1
abundance: few
CDR3aa: ASSQEIWSLSYNEQF

v_gene: TRBV9
j_gene: TRBJ1-2
abundance: NA
CDR3aa: ASSVDAGEASYGYT

v_gene: TRBV6-6
j_gene: NA
abundance: NA
CDR3aa: ASRTRSEQY

v_gene: TRBV7-9
j_gene: TRBJ2-1
abundance: few
CDR3aa: ASSLDLAGPGYNEQF

v_gene: TRBV6-1
j_gene: NA
abundance: NA
CDR3aa: ASSEIGGLYEQY